The present entry profiles one TCR beta chain with its context. Its antigen is not known. This PCR relied on a set of 60 Vbeta primers and 13 Jbeta primers. Libraries were prepared by immunoSEQ multiplex PCR; TCRdb keeps only in-frame clonotypes and omits some of them. This repertoire shows some 120,000 clones, under 85% found once; its top ten account for 3.7%. The source of the sample is a study of cytomegalovirus exposure and HLA in healthy donors. Findings and limits, study-wide: Data from an earlier analysis indicated that most TCR beta V segments were productive either about 90% or about 30% of the time.

V lost 5 bases and J lost 14; bases outside the gene matches: 12. The CDR3 loop spans 15 amino acids. The germline V gene encodes CDR1 MNHNS and CDR2 SASEGT. This donor's CMV serostatus is unrecorded. Sample: PBMCs. J is TRBJ1-6 and V is TRBV6-1, with 10 bases fitting TRBD1. The sequence was obtained from a human donor in good health. The CDR3 is CASSLRTGGYGALHF. DNA of the CDR3: TGTGCCAGCAGTTTACGGACAGGGGGATATGGGGCCCTCCACTTT.